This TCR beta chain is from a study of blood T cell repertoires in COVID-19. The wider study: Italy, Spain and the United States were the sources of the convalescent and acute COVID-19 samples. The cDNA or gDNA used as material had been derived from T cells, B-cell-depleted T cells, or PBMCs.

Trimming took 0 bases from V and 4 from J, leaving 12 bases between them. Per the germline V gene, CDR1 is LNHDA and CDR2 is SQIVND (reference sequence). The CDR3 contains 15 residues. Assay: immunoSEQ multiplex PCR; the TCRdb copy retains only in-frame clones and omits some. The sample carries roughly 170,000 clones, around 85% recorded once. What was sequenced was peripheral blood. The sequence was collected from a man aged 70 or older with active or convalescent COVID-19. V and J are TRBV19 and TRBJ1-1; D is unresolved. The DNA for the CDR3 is TGTGCCAGTAGTATAGATCGGGGAGGGTCCACTGAAGCTTTCTTT. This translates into CASSIDRGGSTEAFF.